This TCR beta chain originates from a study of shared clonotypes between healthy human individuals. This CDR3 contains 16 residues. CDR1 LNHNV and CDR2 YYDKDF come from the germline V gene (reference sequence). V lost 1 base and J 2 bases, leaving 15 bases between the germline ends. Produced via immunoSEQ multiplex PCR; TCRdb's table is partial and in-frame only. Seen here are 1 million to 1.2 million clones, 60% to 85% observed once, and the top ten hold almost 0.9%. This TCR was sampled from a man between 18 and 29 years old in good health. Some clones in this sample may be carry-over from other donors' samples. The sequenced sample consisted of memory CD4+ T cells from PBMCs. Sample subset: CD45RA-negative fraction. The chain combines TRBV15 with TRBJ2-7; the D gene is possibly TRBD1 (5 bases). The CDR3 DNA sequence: TGTGCCACCAGCAGAGGGTCGGCATTAGGGGCCTACGAGCAGTACTTC. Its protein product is CATSRGSALGAYEQYF.